This T cell receptor (beta chain) was recovered during a study of graft-versus-host responses after intestinal transplantation. Background on the study: Multivisceral, liver-intestinal, or isolated intestinal transplants were received by the recipients. Study findings and constraints: Present in recipient marrow, GvH clones included some that appeared first in ileum or blood.

Germline values: CDR1 SNHLY, CDR2 FYNNEI. Germline trimming cut 7 bases from V and 4 bases from J; bases unmatched to any gene: 4. This CDR3 comprises 13 residues. This clone was seen a few times. Its target is unknown. The method was immunoSEQ multiplex PCR; TCRdb's version includes in-frame clones alone and lacks a portion of them. The sample records roughly 6,700 clones, about 89% being singletons. The specimen comprised PBMCs, sampled around 82 days after transplant. This receptor was taken from a human patient who received an intestinal transplant, so some T cells may come from the graft donor. The chain combines TRBV2 with TRBJ2-3; 8 nucleotides align to TRBD1. The chain's CDR3 is CASNKDRADTQYF. For the CDR3, the DNA is TGTGCCAGCAATAAGGACAGGGCAGATACGCAGTATTTT.